The sequence of this T cell receptor beta chain was determined in a study of persistence of HIV-infected CD4 T cells. Study overall: CD4+ T cells responding to CMV or HIV-1 Gag were isolated.

The immunoSEQ assay was version 4, run in survey mode. Sequencing used immunoSEQ multiplex PCR; TCRdb keeps in-frame clones, though not all of them. This repertoire shows about 64,000 clones, about four fifths found once; its top ten account for under 2%. An overlapping HIV-1 Gag peptide pool stimulated these cells at 0.95 to 1 ug/peptide/mL. CD40L/CD69 double-negative CD45RO-high memory CD4+ T cells were collected. Donors had CD4+ T cell counts above 400 cells/uL and were CMV-seropositive. CD8+ T cells were removed from PBMCs prior to stimulation. In regard to this clone: Its antigen is unidentified.

CDR1 and CDR2 from the germline V gene are MNHEY and SMNVEV (reference sequence). This CDR3 comprises 15 residues. The V gene end was trimmed by 5 bases and the J gene end by 3 bases; junction bases not matched to a gene: 4. This sequence was found in an adult man with HIV who was CMV-seropositive. V and J are TRBV27 and TRBJ2-1, with 10 bases fitting TRBD2. The specimen comprised CD4+ T cells sorted from PBMCs after roughly 18-hour stimulation, sampled from a patient who received antiretroviral therapy. The CDR3 sequence: CASSPRTSGYNEQFF. CDR3 nucleotide sequence: TGTGCCAGCAGTCCGCGGACTAGCGGCTACAATGAGCAGTTCTTC.